This TCR beta chain originates from a study of T cells in Graves' hyperthyroidism and ophthalmopathy. Uncontrolled infection, other autoimmune disease, pregnancy or lactation led to exclusion. Together with thyroid ultrasound, orbital computed tomography, serum thyroxine and TRAb, clinical symptoms were used for diagnoses. Fresh peripheral blood, approximately 10 ml, yielded the PBMCs. This clonotype was picked up many times. RNA transcripts yielded amplified TCR beta CDR3 regions. First-round RT-PCR targeting the TCR CDR3 was performed with the HTBI primer set. TCRdb redid the calling of the multiplex PCR reads with MiXCR, one entry per CDR3 protein. The data contain a few hundred thousand distinct CDR3 sequences, 15% to 18% of them singletons. The sample was blood. This TCR came from a woman younger than 30 with Graves' hyperthyroidism.

The DNA for the CDR3 is TGCAGTGCTAGAGTCAGCTACGAGCAGTACTTC. It codes for CSARVSYEQYF. This chain links TRBV20-1 with TRBJ2-7; D ambiguous. The CDR3 has 11 residues. In germline, CDR1 is DFQATT, CDR2 SNEGSKA (reference sequence). V was cut by 1 base and J by 3 bases, with 4 bases left in between.